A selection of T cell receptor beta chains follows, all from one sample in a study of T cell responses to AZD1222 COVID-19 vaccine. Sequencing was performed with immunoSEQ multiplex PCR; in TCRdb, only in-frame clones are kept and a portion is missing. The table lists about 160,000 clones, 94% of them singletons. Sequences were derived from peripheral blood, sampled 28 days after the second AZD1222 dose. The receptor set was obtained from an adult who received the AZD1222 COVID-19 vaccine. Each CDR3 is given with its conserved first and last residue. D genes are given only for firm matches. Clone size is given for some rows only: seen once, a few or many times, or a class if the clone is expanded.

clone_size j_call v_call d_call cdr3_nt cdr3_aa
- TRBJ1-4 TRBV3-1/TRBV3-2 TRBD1 TGTGCCAGCAGTCGACAGGGAGAGGTGTTTTTT CASSRQGEVFF
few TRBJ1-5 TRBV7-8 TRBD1 TGTGCCAGCAGCTTAGTAGGGACAGGGACGGGCAATCAGCCCCAGCATTTT CASSLVGTGTGNQPQHF
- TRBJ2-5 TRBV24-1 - TGTGCCACCAGTGATAATGGTTGGGGTACAGGGGCCGGGGGGAGCCAAGAGACCCAGTACTTC CATSDNGWGTGAGGSQETQYF
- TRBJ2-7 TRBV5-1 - TGCGCCAGCAGCCTGGCGGAAGGGTTCTCCTACGAGCAGTACTTC CASSLAEGFSYEQYF
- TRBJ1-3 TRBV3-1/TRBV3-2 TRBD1 TGTGCCAGCAGCCAAGGTCCTCCTCTACAGGGGGCATCGGGAAACACCATATATTTT CASSQGPPLQGASGNTIYF
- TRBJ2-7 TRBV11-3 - TGTGCCAGCAGCTTCGGGGACTCCTACGAGCAGTACTTC CASSFGDSYEQYF
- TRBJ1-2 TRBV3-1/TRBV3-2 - TGTGCCAGCAGCCGGGGGGCCTACGATCAGAGACTATATGGCTACACCTTC CASSRGAYDQRLYGYTF
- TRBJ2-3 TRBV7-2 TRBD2 TGTGCCAGCAGCTTAGAACCCTCGACTAGCGGCACAGATACGCAGTATTTT CASSLEPSTSGTDTQYF
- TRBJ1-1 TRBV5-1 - TGCGCCAGCAGCTCGGACGTTCGGGAATTCTTT CASSSDVREFF
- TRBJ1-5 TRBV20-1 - TGCAGTGCTAGTGGCTTCAATCAGCCCCAGCATTTT CSASGFNQPQHF
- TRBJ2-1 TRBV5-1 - TGCGCCAGCAGCTTTCAAGGGGGGATTGAGCAGTTCTTC CASSFQGGIEQFF
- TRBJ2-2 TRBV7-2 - TGTGCCAGCAGCCTTGGTTGGGGCGCGGCCGGGGAGCTGTTTTTT CASSLGWGAAGELFF
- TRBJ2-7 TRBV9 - TGTGCCAGCAGCCCCCGACCGACACAGGGAGGCGAGCAGTACTTC CASSPRPTQGGEQYF
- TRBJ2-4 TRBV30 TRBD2 TGTGCCTGCAGCGCCGGAACTAGCGGAGCTAAAAACATTCAGTACTTC CACSAGTSGAKNIQYF
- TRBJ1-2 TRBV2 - TGTGCCAGCAGTGAAGCGCGAGTTGCGGGCTACACCTTC CASSEARVAGYTF
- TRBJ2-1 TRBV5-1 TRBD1 TGCGCCAGCAGCTTGGCCGGGGACAGGGAATACAATGAGCAGTTCTTC CASSLAGDREYNEQFF
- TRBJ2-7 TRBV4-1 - TGCGCCAGCAGCCAATGGGTCAGTTCCTACGAGCAGTACTTC CASSQWVSSYEQYF
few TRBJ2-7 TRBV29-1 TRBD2 TGCAGCGCAGGGACTAGCGGCTACGAGCAGTACTTC CSAGTSGYEQYF
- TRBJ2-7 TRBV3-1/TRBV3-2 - TGTGCCAGCAGCCAAGGGGTTGGGGCAGGAAGAGCCTACGAGCAGTACTTC CASSQGVGAGRAYEQYF
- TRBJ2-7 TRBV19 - TGTGCCAGTAGCGGAGGGAGGGGGCCAGGCTACGAGCAGTACTTC CASSGGRGPGYEQYF
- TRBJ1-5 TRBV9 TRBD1 TGTGCCAGCAGCAGCGGACAGGGGATCAGTAGCAATCAGCCCCAGCATTTT CASSSGQGISSNQPQHF
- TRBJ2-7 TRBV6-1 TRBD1 TGTGCCAGCAGTGAACCGGGACAGGGCAGGAGTCACGAGCAGTACTTC CASSEPGQGRSHEQYF
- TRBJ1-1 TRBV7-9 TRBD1 TGTGCCAGCAGCCGAACAGGGGGCGCAGGCACTGAAGCTTTCTTT CASSRTGGAGTEAFF
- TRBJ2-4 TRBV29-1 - TGCAGCGTTGTAGGAGGACTAGCCAAAAACATTCAGTACTTC CSVVGGLAKNIQYF
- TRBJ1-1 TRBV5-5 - TGTGCCAGCAGCTATGGCGGGACTGAAGCTTTCTTT CASSYGGTEAFF
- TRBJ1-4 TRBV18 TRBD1 TGTGCCAGCTCACCACACAGGGGGAATGAAAAACTGTTTTTT CASSPHRGNEKLFF
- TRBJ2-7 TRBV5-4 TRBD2 TGTGCCAGCAGCCCCTCACTAGCGGGAGGGGAAGGGCAGTACTTC CASSPSLAGGEGQYF
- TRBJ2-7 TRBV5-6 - TGTGCCAGCAGCTTTAGACTGGGAAGGGATGAGCAGTACTTC CASSFRLGRDEQYF
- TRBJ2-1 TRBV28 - TGTGCCAGCAACGGCCCCCCCTACAATGAGCAGTTCTTC CASNGPPYNEQFF
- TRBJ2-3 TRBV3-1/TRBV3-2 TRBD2 TGTGCCAGCAGCCAAGCTCGACTCGCGGGGGGGTTTACAGATACGCAGTATTTT CASSQARLAGGFTDTQYF
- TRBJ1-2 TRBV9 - TGTGCCAGCAGCGTACTAGCGGGGTTGGGCTATGGCTACACCTTC CASSVLAGLGYGYTF
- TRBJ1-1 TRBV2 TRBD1 TGTGCCAGCAGTGAAAGGACAGGCCAGAACACTGAAGCTTTCTTT CASSERTGQNTEAFF
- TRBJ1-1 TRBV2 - TGTGCCAGCAGTCGTACGTCGACGGAAACTGAAGCTTTCTTT CASSRTSTETEAFF
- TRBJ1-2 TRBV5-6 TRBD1 TGTGCCAGCAGCCCCCTGACAGGGACCACTAACTATGGCTACACCTTC CASSPLTGTTNYGYTF
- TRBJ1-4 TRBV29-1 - TGCAGCGTTTATGCAACTAATGAAAAACTGTTTTTT CSVYATNEKLFF
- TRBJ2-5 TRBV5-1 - TGCGCCAGCAGCTACAGCGGGCAACAAGAGACCCAGTACTTC CASSYSGQQETQYF
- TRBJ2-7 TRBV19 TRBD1 TGTGCCAGTAGTAGGGGACAGGGGAACGAGCAGTACTTC CASSRGQGNEQYF
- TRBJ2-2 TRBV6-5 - TGTGCCAGCAAACAACGATTTATCGGGGAGCTGTTTTTT CASKQRFIGELFF
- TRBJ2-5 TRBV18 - TGTGCCAGCTCACCGCCGGGATGGAGGGGAGAGACCCAGTACTTC CASSPPGWRGETQYF
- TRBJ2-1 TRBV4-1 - TGCGCCAGCAGCCAAGATGGATGGGGCAATGAGCAGTTCTTC CASSQDGWGNEQFF
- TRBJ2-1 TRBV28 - TGTGCCAGCAGTAAGGTCCCGGCCTACGATGAGCAGTTCTTC CASSKVPAYDEQFF
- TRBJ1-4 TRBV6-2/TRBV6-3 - TGTGCCAGCAGACCTAACAGGGCCTTGGGTAATGAAAAACTGTTTTTT CASRPNRALGNEKLFF
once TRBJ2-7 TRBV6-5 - TGTGCCAGTCAGACTTACAGCTCCTACGAGCAGTACTTC CASQTYSSYEQYF
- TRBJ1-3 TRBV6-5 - TGTGCCAGCAGTTACGGGGGTGTCTCTGGAAACACCATATATTTT CASSYGGVSGNTIYF
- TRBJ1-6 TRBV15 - TGTGCCACCAGCAGAGAAGAAAACTATAATTCACCCCTCCACTTT CATSREENYNSPLHF
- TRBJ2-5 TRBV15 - TGTGCCACCAGCAGAGGATCTCTGATAGAGACCCAGTACTTC CATSRGSLIETQYF
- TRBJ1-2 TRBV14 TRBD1 TGTGCCAGCAGCCAAGGCCGGGACAGGTACTATGGCTACACCTTC CASSQGRDRYYGYTF
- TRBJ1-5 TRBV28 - TGTGCCAGCCCATCGGGAGGGACTCCCAATCAGCCCCAGCATTTT CASPSGGTPNQPQHF
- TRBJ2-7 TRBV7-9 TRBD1 TGTGCCAGCAGCTCCTGGGACAGGGGAGGCTACGAGCAGTACTTC CASSSWDRGGYEQYF
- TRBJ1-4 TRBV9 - TGTGCCAGCAGCGTAGCCCAAGCAACTAATGAAAAACTGTTTTTT CASSVAQATNEKLFF
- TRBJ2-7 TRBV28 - TGTGCCAGCAGTGATAGGGACTTCTCCTACGAGCAGTACTTC CASSDRDFSYEQYF
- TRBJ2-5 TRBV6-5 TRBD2 TGTGCCAGCAGTTACTCTTCGGGAGGGCTTCAAGAGACCCAGTACTTC CASSYSSGGLQETQYF
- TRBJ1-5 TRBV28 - TGTGCCAGCAGTTTACCCCAGGGTTCAAGTAGCAATCAGCCCCAGCATTTT CASSLPQGSSSNQPQHF
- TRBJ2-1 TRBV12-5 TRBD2 TGTGCTAGTGGTTTGGTGACGGGTAGCGGGAGGGGGGATGATGAGCAGTTCTTC CASGLVTGSGRGDDEQFF
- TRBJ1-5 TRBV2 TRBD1 TGTGCCAGCAGTCCCGGGACAGTACGCCAGCCCCAGCATTTT CASSPGTVRQPQHF
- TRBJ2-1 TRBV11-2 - TGTGCCAGCAGCTTAGGCCGGGACAATCTGTGGTGGCAGTTCTTC CASSLGRDNLWWQFF
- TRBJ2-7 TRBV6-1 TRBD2 TGTGCCAGCGCGGGAGGGCCGCACGAGCAGTACTTC CASAGGPHEQYF